This TCR beta chain was recorded in a study of CD8 T cells in Susac syndrome. Study summary: Within the sequenced group of Susac syndrome patients, six showed active disease and about eight were in remission. Patients with Susac syndrome were, at the time of blood collection, therapy-naive, maintained on corticosteroids, or maintained on intravenous immunoglobulin alone.

As to this clonotype: Its antigen is as yet unknown.

CD8+ and CD4+ T cells were negatively isolated; TEMRA cells were FACS-enriched. Findings and caveats of the study: Individuals included in the TCR sequencing and HLA analysis were acknowledged by the study to be relatively few in number.

This CDR3 is 14 amino acids long. Germline values: CDR1 GTSNPN, CDR2 SVGIG (reference sequence). V lost 0 bases and J lost 4, with 12 bases in between. RNA, at about 0.5 to 1 ug, was reverse transcribed with random hexamers. TCRdb independently ran MiXCR on the immunoSEQ multiplex PCR reads; one entry per CDR3 protein. The data hold 200,000 to 250,000 distinct CDR3 sequences, with approximately 94% observed a single time. This receptor was taken from a human donor with Susac syndrome. The source material was CD4+ T cells from PBMCs. The rearrangement joins TRBV30 to TRBJ1-2; no firm D call. The CDR3 spells CAWSVTAVGYGYTF. CDR3 sequence (DNA): TGTGCCTGGAGTGTTACAGCCGTTGGCTATGGCTACACCTTC.